Below, 20 T cell receptor beta chains from the same sample are listed, as sequenced in a study of T cells in localized non-small cell lung cancer. Using immunoSEQ multiplex PCR, the repertoire was profiled, and TCRdb retains in-frame clones only, with some absent. The profile covers approximately 140,000 clones, with roughly 90% appearing a single time and around 1.7% taken by the ten largest. This material consisted of peripheral blood, taken before any cancer treatment. Receptor source: a female donor older than 55 with stage I lung adenocarcinoma.

This clone has just a few counts. V and J are TRBV2 and TRBJ1-2; unclear D gene. Germline-derived CDR1 and CDR2 are SNHLY and FYNNEI. V was pared by 1 base and J by 0 bases, with 3 bases between. The CDR3 spans 13 residues. In nucleotides, the CDR3 is TGTGCCAGCAGTGAAGTCGCTAACTATGGCTACACCTTC. Translation: CASSEVANYGYTF.

The chain employs TRBV4-2 and TRBJ2-7, with a possible D match to TRBD2 (6 bases). The V end lost 2 bases, the J end lost 3 bases, and 20 bases lay between the germline ends. CDR1 is LGHNA and CDR2 is YNFKEQ in the germline V gene. The CDR3 is 17 amino acids. DNA of the CDR3: TGTGCCAGCAGCCAATCCGGGCGTAAGGGAGGTATCTACGAGCAGTACTTC. Translation gives CASSQSGRKGGIYEQYF.

This chain links TRBV2 with TRBJ2-2, with TRBD2 identical over 12 bases. Germline V lookup: CDR1 SNHLY, CDR2 FYNNEI. CDR3 length: 17 residues. V lost 8 bases and J lost 2; bases outside the gene matches: 9. CDR3 DNA sequence: TGTGCCAGCTTAAAACTAGCGGGAGGTATCAACACCGGGGAGCTGTTTTTT. Amino acids: CASLKLAGGINTGELFF.

There are a few counts of this clone. V and J are TRBV2 and TRBJ1-2; D unclear. Germline CDR1 SNHLY, CDR2 FYNNEI. Trimming removed 7 bases at V and 0 bases at J, with 18 bases between. The CDR3 spans 16 residues. Here the CDR3 reads CASNPRTAQANYGYTF. Here the CDR3 DNA reads TGTGCCAGCAACCCACGAACCGCCCAAGCTAACTATGGCTACACCTTC.

V usage is TRBV10-3 and J usage is TRBJ2-5; no definite D call. V was pared by 7 bases and J by 4 bases, with 13 bases between. This CDR3 is 13 amino acids long. The V gene's germline CDR1 is ENHRY and CDR2 SYGVKD. Here the CDR3 reads CAIKGSIGETQYF. CDR3 in DNA: TGTGCCATCAAAGGATCCATAGGAGAGACCCAGTACTTC.

This clone has a handful of counts. The chain is built from TRBV7-9 and TRBJ1-1; 7 positions match TRBD1. Germline CDR1 SEHNR, CDR2 FQNEAQ (reference sequence). V shed 5 bases and J 4 bases; nucleotides not matched to a gene: 7. CDR3 size: 14 residues. CDR3 bases: TGTGCCAGCAGCGCCGAAGACAGGGTCACTGAAGCTTTCTTT. The encoded protein is CASSAEDRVTEAFF.

The V gene is TRBV5-5, the J gene TRBJ1-5; D remains unclear. Germline CDR1 is SGHKS and CDR2 is YYEKEE (reference sequence). The ends were cut back, 4 bases at V and 9 bases at J, with 11 bases in the middle. This CDR3 contains 12 residues. Here the CDR3 DNA reads TGTGCCAGCAGCCACCCCTCTGGGCCCCAGCATTTT. Protein sequence: CASSHPSGPQHF.

The chain employs TRBV5-6 and TRBJ2-3; D may be TRBD2 (5 bases). The germline gives CDR1 SGHDT, CDR2 YYEEEE. The CDR3 totals 15 residues. The germline V and J ends were trimmed by 4 bases and 4 bases, with 16 bases remaining between them. This CDR3 is CASSGGRGWPDTQYF. CDR3 in DNA: TGTGCCAGCAGCGGAGGACGCGGCTGGCCAGATACGCAGTATTTT.

This chain uses TRBV5-1 with TRBJ2-1; the match to TRBD1 covers 9 bases. The germline gives CDR1 SGHRS, CDR2 YFSETQ. The CDR3 runs to 15 residues. V lost 1 base to trimming and J lost 4 bases; unmatched junction nucleotides: 3. The CDR3 region is CASSLNRGLYNEQFF. For the CDR3, the DNA is TGCGCCAGCAGCTTGAACAGGGGGCTTTACAATGAGCAGTTCTTC. The full variable domain, in which reference TRBV5-1 and TRBJ2-1 provide the parts outside the CDR3, is KAGVTQTPRYLIKTRGQQVTLSCSPISGHRSVSWYQQTPGQGLQFLFEYFSETQRNKGNFPGRFSGRQFSNSRSEMNVSTLELGDSALYLCASSLNRGLYNEQFFGPGTRLTVL.

V usage is TRBV20-1 and J usage is TRBJ1-2; no definite D call. CDR1 and CDR2 (germline): DFQATT, SNEGSKA (reference sequence). Trimming took off 4 bases at V and 6 bases at J, with 9 bases between the two ends. This CDR3 comprises 11 residues. CDR3 sequence reads: CSAMLNDGYTF. The DNA of the CDR3 is TGCAGTGCTATGTTAAACGATGGCTACACCTTC.

This chain joins TRBV5-1 and TRBJ1-3; no definite D call. CDR1 is SGHRS and CDR2 is YFSETQ in the germline V gene. The CDR3 has 14 residues. V shed 1 base and J shed 3 bases, with 8 bases lying between them. The CDR3 spells CASSLSWGGNTIYF. CDR3 in DNA: TGCGCCAGCAGCTTGAGCTGGGGTGGAAACACCATATATTTT.

The rearrangement uses TRBV9 and TRBJ2-2; D is unclear. Germline V lookup: CDR1 SGDLS, CDR2 YYNGEE. With 4 bases removed from V and 7 bases from J, the gap between germline ends came to 17 bases. CDR3 length equals 15 residues. CDR3 bases: TGTGCCAGCAGCCCGACCTCGAGCCCCCTCGGGGAGCTGTTTTTT. It yields the protein CASSPTSSPLGELFF.

This chain uses TRBV7-9 with TRBJ1-5; 7 nucleotides agree with TRBD1. From germline, CDR1 is SEHNR and CDR2 FQNEAQ (reference sequence). V was clipped by 1 base and J by 6 bases; unmatched bases: 6. The CDR3 has 15 residues. The chain's CDR3 is CASSLGGTVGQPQHF. The CDR3 region has the DNA TGTGCCAGCAGCTTAGGGGGGACAGTGGGTCAGCCCCAGCATTTT. The entire variable domain, with the rest obtained from reference TRBV7-9 and TRBJ1-5, is as follows: DTGVSQNPRHKITKRGQNVTFRCDPISEHNRLYWYRQTLGQGPEFLTYFQNEAQLEKSRLLSDRFSAERPKGSFSTLEIQRTEQGDSAMYLCASSLGGTVGQPQHFGDGTRLSIL.

In regard to this clone: A junction end diverges from the germline sequence, so it may reflect a read error. The chain couples TRBV6-1 to TRBJ2-7; perhaps TRBD2 as D (7 bases). CDR1 MNHNS and CDR2 SASEGT come from the germline V gene. This CDR3 is 16 amino acids long. The CDR3 is CASSEVGGRLSNEQYF. The CDR3 region has the DNA TGTGCCAGCAGTGAGGTCGGGGGGCGCCTCTCCAACGAGCAGTACTTC.

This rearrangement joins TRBV5-4 to TRBJ2-7; D call uncertain. Between the trimmed V and J ends, which lost 0 bases and 5 bases, there was a span of 9 bases. The germline CDR1 and CDR2 sequences are SGHNT and YYREEE (reference sequence). The CDR3 loop spans 13 amino acids. The CDR3 nucleotides are TGTGCCAGCAGCTTGGTAAGAAGCGACGAGCAGTACTTC. Its translation: CASSLVRSDEQYF.

The chain links TRBV19 to TRBJ1-2, with 7 bases that match TRBD1. The CDR3 length is 16 residues. Per germline, CDR1 LNHDA and CDR2 SQIVND (reference sequence). The ends lost 9 bases at V and 0 bases at J; junction bases unmatched: 13. Here the CDR3 reads CASQKVRGEANYGYTF. DNA of the CDR3: TGTGCCAGCCAAAAAGTCAGGGGGGAGGCTAACTATGGCTACACCTTC. The full variable domain, with the rest looked up from reference TRBV19 and TRBJ1-2, is DGGITQSPKYLFRKEGQNVTLSCEQNLNHDAMYWYRQDPGQGLRLIYYSQIVNDFQKGDIAEGYSVSREKKESFPLTVTSAQKNPTAFYLCASQKVRGEANYGYTFGSGTRLTVV.

This chain uses TRBV6-5 with TRBJ2-5, with 8 positions matching TRBD1. Germline V gene lookup returns CDR1 MNHEY and CDR2 SVGAGI. The J segment lost 4 bases and the V segment lost 2 bases, leaving 6 bases of the junction unmatched. This CDR3 is 15 amino acids long. Written as DNA, the CDR3 is TGTGCCAGCAGTTACCGGCAGGGGGCAACAGAGACCCAGTACTTC. Translated, it gives CASSYRQGATETQYF.

The rearrangement joins TRBV6-1 to TRBJ2-7, with 12 nucleotides matching TRBD2. Germline V gene lookup returns CDR1 MNHNS and CDR2 SASEGT. This CDR3 spans 15 amino acids. Germline trimming cut 6 bases from V and 7 bases from J; bases unmatched to any gene: 10. DNA of the CDR3: TGTGCCAGCAGCCCAAACGGACTAGCGGGATCGGAGCAGTACTTC. Protein: CASSPNGLAGSEQYF.

This clone was recorded once. The J gene is TRBJ2-1, the V gene TRBV9, with 11 positions matching TRBD2. CDR3 length: 15 amino acids. The V gene's germline CDR1 is SGDLS and CDR2 YYNGEE. The V segment lost 2 bases and the J segment 9 bases; nucleotides outside the gene matches: 7. In nucleotides, the CDR3 is TGTGCCAGCAGCGTCGTAGCGGGAGGGCTTACTGAGCAGTTCTTC. Encoded protein: CASSVVAGGLTEQFF. The entire variable domain, with the rest obtained from reference TRBV9 and TRBJ2-1, is as follows: DSGVTQTPKHLITATGQRVTLRCSPRSGDLSVYWYQQSLDQGLQFLIQYYNGEERAKGNILERFSAQQFPDLHSELNLSSLELGDSALYFCASSVVAGGLTEQFFGPGTRLTVL.

The chain combines TRBV11-2 with TRBJ2-7, with TRBD1 identical over 7 bases. The CDR3 consists of 13 residues. J was trimmed by 7 bases and V by 4 bases; bases with no gene match: 7. CDR1 SGHAT and CDR2 FQNNGV come from the germline V gene. For the CDR3, the DNA is TGTGCCAGCAGCTCCCCCAGGGGGTTAGAGCAGTACTTC. This translates into CASSSPRGLEQYF.